These 12 T cell receptor beta chains were all obtained from the same sample, sequenced in a study of T cell responses to AZD1222 COVID-19 vaccine. Assay used: immunoSEQ multiplex PCR; TCRdb lists only in-frame clones, some missing. Altogether about 120,000 clones are present, about 90% being singletons, with the ten largest covering roughly 13%. Sequenced here: peripheral blood, sampled on day 0 of AZD1222 vaccination. These receptor sequences come from an adult in good health.

The genes are TRBV28 and TRBJ2-7, with D possibly matching TRBD1 (6 bases). Per the germline V gene, CDR1 is MDHEN and CDR2 is SYDVKM. CDR3 length: 13 amino acids. V was cut by 5 bases and J by 11 bases, with 19 bases left in between. The CDR3, as DNA: TGTGCCAGCAGTCCCCCCTCGCACAGGGAAAAGTACTTC. As protein: CASSPPSHREKYF.

This chain connects TRBV29-1 to TRBJ2-1; 9 nucleotides align to TRBD1. The CDR3 spans 13 residues. Germline V gives CDR1 SQVTM, CDR2 ANQGSEA. Germline trimming cut 5 bases from V and 7 bases from J; bases unmatched to any gene: 6. CDR3 DNA sequence: TGCAGCGTTAAACAGGGGGCTGCAAATGAGCAGTTCTTC. This translates into CSVKQGAANEQFF.

The V call is TRBV15, the J call TRBJ1-5; D unresolved. The CDR3 runs 14 residues. V shed 2 bases and J shed 6 bases, with 11 bases lying between them. Germline CDR1 LNHNV, CDR2 YYDKDF (reference sequence). As DNA, the CDR3 is TGTGCCACCAGCAGATTAGGGCTCGGTCAGCCCCAGCATTTT. It is translated as CATSRLGLGQPQHF.

The chain employs TRBV9 and TRBJ1-5; possibly TRBD1 for D (5 bases). The germline V and J ends were trimmed by 4 bases and 4 bases, with 12 bases remaining between them. The germline CDR1 and CDR2 sequences are SGDLS and YYNGEE. CDR3 length equals 14 residues. CDR3 residues: CASSPMGGNQPQHF. Here the CDR3 DNA reads TGTGCCAGCAGCCCGATGGGGGGAAATCAGCCCCAGCATTTT. The entire variable domain, with the rest obtained from reference TRBV9 and TRBJ1-5, is as follows: DSGVTQTPKHLITATGQRVTLRCSPRSGDLSVYWYQQSLDQGLQFLIQYYNGEERAKGNILERFSAQQFPDLHSELNLSSLELGDSALYFCASSPMGGNQPQHFGDGTRLSIL.

The CDR3 DNA follows: TGCGCCAGCAGCCGGATCCACCGGGACAGGGGTTTGAATCAGCCCCAGCATTTT. Residues: CASSRIHRDRGLNQPQHF. The genes are TRBV4-1 and TRBJ1-5, with TRBD1 matching 10 bases. J was trimmed by 4 bases and V by 4 bases; bases with no gene match: 13. The CDR3 spans 18 residues. CDR1 is MGHRA and CDR2 is YSYEKL in the germline V gene.

This clone is a singleton in its sample. The sample contains more than one DNA sequence encoding this CDR3. The chain links TRBV19 to TRBJ2-3; 9 bases line up with TRBD2. With 11 bases clipped from V and 3 bases from J, the junction kept 9 bases outside the gene matches. In germline, CDR1 is LNHDA, CDR2 SQIVND (reference sequence). CDR3 length: 14 amino acids. CDR3 sequence reads: CASSSGGPTDTQYF. CDR3 nucleotide sequence: TGTGCCTCATCCAGCGGGGGGCCTACAGATACGCAGTATTTT.

The genes are TRBV21-1 and TRBJ1-1. TRBV21-1 is a pseudogene locus. The CDR3 length is 15 residues. The CDR3 region has the DNA TGTGCCAGCAGCAAAGGAGGCCCCGAGTCCACTGAAGCTTTCTTT. It encodes CASSKGGPESTEAFF.

The CDR3: CASSELSYEQYF. CDR3 nucleotide sequence: TGTGCCAGCAGTGAGTTATCCTACGAGCAGTACTTC. The gene calls are TRBV6-1 and TRBJ2-7; D unclear. Germline V CDR1 and CDR2: MNHNS, SASEGT. The V end lost 3 bases, the J end lost 1 base, and 4 bases lay between the germline ends. This CDR3 is 12 amino acids long.

The chain carries TRBV7-9 and TRBJ1-4; D is perhaps TRBD1 (6 bases). The CDR3 spans 15 residues. The germline V gene has CDR1 SEHNR and CDR2 FQNEAQ (reference sequence). The V end lost 4 bases, the J end lost 3 bases, and 12 bases lay between the germline ends. The CDR3 coding sequence is TGTGCCAGCAGCTCAACAGGGAAAGCTAATGAAAAACTGTTTTTT. Protein product: CASSSTGKANEKLFF. Based on the CDR3 plus reference TRBV7-9 and TRBJ1-4, the full variable domain is DTGVSQNPRHKITKRGQNVTFRCDPISEHNRLYWYRQTLGQGPEFLTYFQNEAQLEKSRLLSDRFSAERPKGSFSTLEIQRTEQGDSAMYLCASSSTGKANEKLFFGSGTQLSVL.

The genes are TRBV3-1 (or the pseudogene TRBV3-2) and TRBJ2-5, with a weak D call TRBD1 (6 bases). CDR3 length: 15 residues. The germline V gene encodes CDR1 LGHDT and CDR2 YNNKEL (reference sequence). V gave up 5 bases and J gave up 2 bases, with 15 bases separating them. This CDR3 is CASSYTGIGQETQYF. The CDR3, as DNA: TGTGCCAGCAGCTACACAGGGATAGGGCAAGAGACCCAGTACTTC.

The chain couples TRBV9 to TRBJ1-1; the D is unclear. V was trimmed by 2 bases and J by 3 bases, leaving 11 bases between them. This CDR3 region has 14 residues. CDR1 and CDR2 (germline): SGDLS, YYNGEE. The CDR3 DNA reads as TGTGCCAGCAGCGTGGAGATTCAGGACACTGAAGCTTTCTTT. Its translation is CASSVEIQDTEAFF.

This clone was observed once. The chain uses TRBV4-3 and TRBJ2-7, with D unresolved. CDR1 and CDR2 (germline): LGHNA, YSLEER. The CDR3 has 17 residues. The V end lost 0 bases, the J end lost 2 bases, and 17 bases lay between the germline ends. The CDR3 loop reads CASSQDLSRAGAYEQYF. CDR3 DNA: TGCGCCAGCAGCCAAGATCTAAGTCGCGCAGGCGCCTACGAGCAGTACTTC.